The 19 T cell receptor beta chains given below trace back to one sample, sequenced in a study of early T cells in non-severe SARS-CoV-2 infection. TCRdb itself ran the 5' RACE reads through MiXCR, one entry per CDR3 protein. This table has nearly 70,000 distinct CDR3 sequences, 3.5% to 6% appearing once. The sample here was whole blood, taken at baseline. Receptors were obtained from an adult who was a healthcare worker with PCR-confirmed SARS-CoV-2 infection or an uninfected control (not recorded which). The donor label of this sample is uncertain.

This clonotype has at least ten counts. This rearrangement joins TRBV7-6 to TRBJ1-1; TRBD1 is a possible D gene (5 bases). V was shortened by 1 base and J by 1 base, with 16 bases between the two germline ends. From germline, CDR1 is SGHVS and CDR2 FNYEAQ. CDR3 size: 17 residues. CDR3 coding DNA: TGTGCCAGCAGCTTAGGCGGGACGGTGGGGACGAACACTGAAGCTTTCTTT. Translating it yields CASSLGGTVGTNTEAFF.

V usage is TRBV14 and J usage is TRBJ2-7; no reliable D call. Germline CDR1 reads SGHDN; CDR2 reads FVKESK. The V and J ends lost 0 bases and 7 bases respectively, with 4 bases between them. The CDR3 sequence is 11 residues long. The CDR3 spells CASSQDKEQYF. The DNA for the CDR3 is TGTGCCAGCAGCCAAGATAAGGAGCAGTACTTC.

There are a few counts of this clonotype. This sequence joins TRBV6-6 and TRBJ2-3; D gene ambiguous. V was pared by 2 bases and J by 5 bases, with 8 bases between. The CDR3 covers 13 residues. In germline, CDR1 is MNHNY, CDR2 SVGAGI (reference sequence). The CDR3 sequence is CASSYVRRDTQYF. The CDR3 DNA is TGTGCCAGCAGTTACGTTCGTAGAGATACGCAGTATTTT.

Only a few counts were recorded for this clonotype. The CDR3 DNA reads as TGCGCCAGCAGCTTGGATTTGGGCGACACCTACGAGCAGTACTTC. It yields the protein CASSLDLGDTYEQYF. The rearrangement links TRBV5-1 to TRBJ2-7; D remains unclear. The CDR3 extends over 15 amino acids. Trimming shortened V by 0 bases and J by 2 bases, and 12 bases separated the two germline ends. CDR1 is SGHRS, CDR2 YFSETQ, per germline.

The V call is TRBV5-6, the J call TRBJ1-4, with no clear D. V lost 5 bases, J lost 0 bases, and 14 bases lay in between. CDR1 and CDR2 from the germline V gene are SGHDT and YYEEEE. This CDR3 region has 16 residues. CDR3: CASSRPVSATNEKLFF. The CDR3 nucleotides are TGTGCCAGCAGTCGACCTGTGAGTGCAACTAATGAAAAACTGTTTTTT.

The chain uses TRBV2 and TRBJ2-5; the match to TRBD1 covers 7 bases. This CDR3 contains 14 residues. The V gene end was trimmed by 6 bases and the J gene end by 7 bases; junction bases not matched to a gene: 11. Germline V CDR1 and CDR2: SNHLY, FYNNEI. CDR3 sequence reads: CASSTPGTAPTQYF. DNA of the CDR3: TGTGCCAGCAGCACTCCTGGGACAGCCCCGACCCAGTACTTC.

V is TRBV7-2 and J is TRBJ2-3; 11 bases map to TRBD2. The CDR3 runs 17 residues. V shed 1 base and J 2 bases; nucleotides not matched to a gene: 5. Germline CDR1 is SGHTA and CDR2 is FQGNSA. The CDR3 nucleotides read TGTGCCAGCAGCTTAGGGGCTAGCGGGGGGATCACAGATACGCAGTATTTT. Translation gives CASSLGASGGITDTQYF.

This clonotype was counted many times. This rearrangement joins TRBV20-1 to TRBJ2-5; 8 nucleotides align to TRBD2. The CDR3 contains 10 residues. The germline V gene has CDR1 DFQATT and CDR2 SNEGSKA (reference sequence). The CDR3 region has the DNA TGCGTAGCGGGATACGAGACCCAGTACTTC. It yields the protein CVAGYETQYF.

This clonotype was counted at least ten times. The CDR3 protein is CASSFEGDYGYTF. CDR3 nucleotide sequence: TGCGCCAGCAGCTTCGAGGGAGACTATGGCTACACCTTC. This chain connects TRBV5-1 to TRBJ1-2; no firm D call. Germline V gives CDR1 SGHRS, CDR2 YFSETQ. V lost 2 bases, J lost 3 bases, and 8 bases lay in between. The CDR3 spans 13 residues.

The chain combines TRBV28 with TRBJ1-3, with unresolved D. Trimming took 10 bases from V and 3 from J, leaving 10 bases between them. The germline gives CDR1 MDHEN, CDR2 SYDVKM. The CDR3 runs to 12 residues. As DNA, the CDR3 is TGTGCCACCACTACGGGTGGAAACACCATATATTTT. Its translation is CATTTGGNTIYF.

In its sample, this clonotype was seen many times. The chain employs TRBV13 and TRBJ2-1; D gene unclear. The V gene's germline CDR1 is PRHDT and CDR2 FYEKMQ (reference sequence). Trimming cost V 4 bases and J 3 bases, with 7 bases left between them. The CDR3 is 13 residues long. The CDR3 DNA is TGTGCCAGCAGCTCAGGCCGCTACAATGAGCAGTTCTTC. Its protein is CASSSGRYNEQFF.

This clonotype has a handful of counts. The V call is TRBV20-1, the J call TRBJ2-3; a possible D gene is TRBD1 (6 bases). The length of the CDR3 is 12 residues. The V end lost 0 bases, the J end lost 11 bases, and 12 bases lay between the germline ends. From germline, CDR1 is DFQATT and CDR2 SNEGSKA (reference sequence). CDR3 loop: CSAREGAPRQYF. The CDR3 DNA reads TGCAGTGCTAGAGAGGGGGCTCCCCGGCAGTATTTT.

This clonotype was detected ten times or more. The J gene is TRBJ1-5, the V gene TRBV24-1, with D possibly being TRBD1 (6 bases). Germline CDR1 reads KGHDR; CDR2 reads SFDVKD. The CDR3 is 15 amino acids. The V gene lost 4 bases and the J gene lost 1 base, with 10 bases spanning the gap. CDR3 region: CATSDNTGSNQPQHF. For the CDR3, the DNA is TGTGCCACCAGTGACAATACAGGGAGCAATCAGCCCCAGCATTTT.

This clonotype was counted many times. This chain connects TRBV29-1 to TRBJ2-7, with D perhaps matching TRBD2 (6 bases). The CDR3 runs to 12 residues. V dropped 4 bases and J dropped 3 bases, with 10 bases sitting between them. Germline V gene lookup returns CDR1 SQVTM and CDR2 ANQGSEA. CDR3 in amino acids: CSVAWGDYEQYF. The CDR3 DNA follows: TGCAGCGTTGCCTGGGGGGACTACGAGCAGTACTTC.

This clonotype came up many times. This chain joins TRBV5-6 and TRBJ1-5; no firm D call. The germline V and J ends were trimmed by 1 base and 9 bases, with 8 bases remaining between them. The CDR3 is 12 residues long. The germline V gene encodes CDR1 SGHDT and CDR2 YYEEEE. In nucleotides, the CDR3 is TGTGCCAGCAGCTTGAGTAAGGGGCCCCAGCATTTT. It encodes CASSLSKGPQHF.

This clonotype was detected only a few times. CDR3 loop: CASKQTSGGTNEQFF. The CDR3 region has the DNA TGTGCCAGCAAACAGACTAGCGGGGGGACCAATGAGCAGTTCTTC. The chain joins TRBV6-5 to TRBJ2-1, with 13 bases aligning to TRBD2. This CDR3 spans 15 amino acids. V gave up 7 bases and J gave up 6 bases; unmatched junction bases: 6. Germline loops: CDR1 MNHEY, CDR2 SVGAGI.

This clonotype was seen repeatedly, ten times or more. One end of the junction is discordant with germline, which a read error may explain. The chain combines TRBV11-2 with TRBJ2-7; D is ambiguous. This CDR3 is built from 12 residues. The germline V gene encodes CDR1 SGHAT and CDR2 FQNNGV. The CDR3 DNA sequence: TGTGCCAGCAGTATAGGACGTAACGACCAGTACTTC. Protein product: CASSIGRNDQYF.

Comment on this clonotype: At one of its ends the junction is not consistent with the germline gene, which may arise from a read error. The CDR3 loop reads CATSIPSGVNNKQFF. Written as DNA, the CDR3 is TGTGCCACCAGTATACCTAGCGGGGTAAACAATAAGCAGTTCTTC. The J gene is TRBJ2-1, the V gene TRBV24-1, with 9 bases fitting TRBD2. Germline CDR1 reads KGHDR; CDR2 reads SFDVKD. The CDR3 contains 15 residues.

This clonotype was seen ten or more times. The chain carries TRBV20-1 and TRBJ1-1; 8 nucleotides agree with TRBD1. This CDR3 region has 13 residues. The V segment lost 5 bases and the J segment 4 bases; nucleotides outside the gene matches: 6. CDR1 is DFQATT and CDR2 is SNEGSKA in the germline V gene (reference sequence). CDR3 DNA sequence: TGCAGTGCTGGAAGACAGGGGAGCACTGAAGCTTTCTTT. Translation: CSAGRQGSTEAFF.